Following are 14 T cell receptor beta chains from one sample sequenced in a study of CD8 T cells in ankylosing spondylitis. General study results and limits: The study identified a TCR beta motif of several highly homologous variants that appeared characteristic of ankylosing spondylitis blood.

Their antigen targets remain unknown. TCRdb itself ran the 5' RACE reads through MiXCR, one entry per CDR3 protein. This table has 700,000 or so distinct CDR3 sequences, 19% appearing once. Sequenced material: blood, either unsorted or a sorted T cell fraction (not recorded which). These receptors were collected from a male donor with ankylosing spondylitis.

This clonotype was observed a few times. DNA of the CDR3: TGTGCCAGCAGCTTCCTCGTAGGGACTATCACAGATACGCAGTATTTT. Amino acid sequence: CASSFLVGTITDTQYF. The J gene is TRBJ2-3, the V gene TRBV7-2, with TRBD2 matching over 7 bases. This CDR3 has 16 residues. Germline V gives CDR1 SGHTA, CDR2 FQGNSA. The junction had 8 bases not matched to a gene; V was cut back by 3 bases and J by 2 bases. Filled out from reference TRBV7-2 and TRBJ2-3, the complete variable domain reads GAGVSQSPSNKVTEKGKDVELRCDPISGHTALYWYRQSLGQGLEFLIYFQGNSAPDKSGLPSDRFSAERTGGSVSTLTIQRTQQEDSAVYLCASSFLVGTITDTQYFGPGTRLTVL.

V usage is TRBV7-2 and J usage is TRBJ2-1; TRBD2 matches at 9 bases. The CDR3 loop spans 19 amino acids. Per germline, CDR1 SGHTA and CDR2 FQGNSA. The V gene end was trimmed by 0 bases and the J gene end by 3 bases; junction bases not matched to a gene: 12. CDR3 in amino acids: CASSLAGGRASSFYNEQFF. The CDR3 coding sequence is TGTGCCAGCAGCTTAGCGGGCGGGAGGGCCTCCTCGTTCTACAATGAGCAGTTCTTC.

This clonotype appeared a few times. V gene TRBV6-1 combines with J gene TRBJ2-5; D is unresolved. V lost 7 bases, J lost 2 bases, and 11 bases lay in between. Germline V CDR1 and CDR2: MNHNS, SASEGT. This CDR3 is 13 amino acids long. CDR3: CASMVQLQETQYF. The CDR3 DNA follows: TGTGCCAGCATGGTACAGCTTCAAGAGACCCAGTACTTC.

The chain recombines TRBV11-2 with TRBJ1-2; a possible D gene is TRBD1 (6 bases). Looked up from germline, CDR1 is SGHAT and CDR2 is FQNNGV. This CDR3 comprises 18 residues. V was trimmed by 5 bases and J by 2 bases, leaving 24 bases between them. This chain's CDR3 is CASSLKPTGGASNYGYTF. The CDR3 DNA follows: TGTGCCAGCAGCCTTAAACCGACGGGGGGCGCTTCGAACTATGGCTACACCTTC.

The chain is built from TRBV20-1 and TRBJ2-3; 9 positions match TRBD2. The CDR3 loop spans 15 amino acids. J was trimmed by 4 bases and V by 0 bases; bases with no gene match: 5. CDR1 and CDR2 from the germline V gene are DFQATT and SNEGSKA (reference sequence). The CDR3 DNA is TGCAGTGCTAGAGAGGGTAGCGGGGGCCCAGATACGCAGTATTTT. It specifies CSAREGSGGPDTQYF.

This clonotype came up a few times. The chain uses TRBV5-5 and TRBJ2-5; 8 bases fit TRBD2. J lost 4 bases, V lost 4 bases, and 6 bases had no gene match. This CDR3 is built from 14 residues. The germline V gene encodes CDR1 SGHKS and CDR2 YYEKEE (reference sequence). The CDR3: CASSQPGGLETQYF. In DNA, the CDR3 is TGTGCCAGCAGCCAACCGGGGGGGTTAGAGACCCAGTACTTC.

This clonotype was observed a few times. V is TRBV4-2 and J is TRBJ1-2; D is possibly TRBD1 (5 bases). The CDR3 totals 14 residues. V was cut by 3 bases and J by 5 bases, with 13 bases left in between. In germline, CDR1 is LGHNA, CDR2 YNFKEQ. DNA of the CDR3: TGTGCCAGCAGCCACAGACAGACCGGGTATGGCTACACCTTC. Protein product: CASSHRQTGYGYTF.

A few counts support this clonotype. This rearrangement joins TRBV5-1 to TRBJ2-1, with 12 positions matching TRBD2. Germline lookup yields CDR1 SGHRS and CDR2 YFSETQ. V was pared by 3 bases and J by 7 bases, with 5 bases of the junction left unmatched. There are 15 residues in the CDR3. As DNA, the CDR3 is TGCGCCAGCAGCTCCAGGACTAGCGGGAATAATGAGCAGTTCTTC. This encodes CASSSRTSGNNEQFF.

The chain employs TRBV20-1 and TRBJ1-1; possibly TRBD1 for D (5 bases). In germline, CDR1 is DFQATT, CDR2 SNEGSKA (reference sequence). This CDR3 is 12 amino acids long. V lost 4 bases and J lost 4, with 10 bases in between. The CDR3 DNA sequence: TGCAGTGCTAAGGAGGGGACCACTGAAGCTTTCTTT. Protein: CSAKEGTTEAFF.

This clonotype was seen a handful of times. J is TRBJ1-5 and V is TRBV29-1; D not certain. The ends were cut back, 7 bases at V and 3 bases at J, with 10 bases in the middle. The CDR3 sequence is 12 residues long. Germline V lookup: CDR1 SQVTM, CDR2 ANQGSEA. CDR3 loop: CSAWSLNQPQHF. The DNA of the CDR3 is TGCAGCGCTTGGTCCCTCAATCAGCCCCAGCATTTT.

Only a few counts were recorded for this clonotype. This chain links TRBV9 with TRBJ2-2, with 12 positions matching TRBD2. Germline V gene lookup returns CDR1 SGDLS and CDR2 YYNGEE. The V segment lost 3 bases and the J segment 1 base; nucleotides outside the gene matches: 7. The CDR3 sequence is 18 residues long. CDR3 residues: CASSGGTSGGMNTGELFF. As DNA, the CDR3 is TGTGCCAGCAGCGGTGGAACTAGCGGGGGGATGAACACCGGGGAGCTGTTTTTT.

This clonotype was picked up a small number of times. The V and J genes are TRBV4-1 and TRBJ1-1; 8 nucleotides line up with TRBD1. With V trimmed by 1 base and J by 1 base, 5 bases remained unmatched. There are 16 residues in the CDR3. Per the germline V gene, CDR1 is MGHRA and CDR2 is YSYEKL. The CDR3 is CASSQAPGTGNTEAFF. Written as DNA, the CDR3 is TGCGCCAGCAGCCAAGCTCCCGGGACAGGGAACACTGAAGCTTTCTTT.

In this sample, this clonotype turned up a few times. This rearrangement joins TRBV24-1 to TRBJ2-7; 10 nucleotides align to TRBD1. The CDR3 loop spans 14 amino acids. From germline, CDR1 is KGHDR and CDR2 SFDVKD. J lost 3 bases, V lost 4 bases, and 2 bases had no gene match. Here the CDR3 reads CATSEGTGDYEQYF. The CDR3 DNA follows: TGTGCCACCAGTGAGGGGACAGGGGACTACGAGCAGTACTTC.

The chain is built from TRBV5-1 and TRBJ1-1, with D unclear. Per the germline V gene, CDR1 is SGHRS and CDR2 is YFSETQ. The CDR3 length is 16 residues. V was cut by 4 bases and J by 0 bases, with 16 bases left in between. This chain's CDR3 is CASSPKDRFMNTEAFF. The CDR3 region has the DNA TGCGCCAGCAGCCCAAAAGACCGATTCATGAACACTGAAGCTTTCTTT. Based on the CDR3 plus reference TRBV5-1 and TRBJ1-1, the full variable domain is KAGVTQTPRYLIKTRGQQVTLSCSPISGHRSVSWYQQTPGQGLQFLFEYFSETQRNKGNFPGRFSGRQFSNSRSEMNVSTLELGDSALYLCASSPKDRFMNTEAFFGQGTRLTVV.